This T cell receptor beta chain came from a study of CD8 T cells in ankylosing spondylitis. MiXCR was run by TCRdb on the 5' RACE reads, yielding one entry per CDR3 protein. The sample has about 450,000 distinct CDR3 sequences; roughly 25% are singletons. This clonotype came up a few times. What it binds is unknown. Trimming took off 4 bases at V and 8 bases at J, with 6 bases between the two ends. CDR3 length: 11 amino acids. Germline V gene lookup returns CDR1 ENHRY and CDR2 SYGVKD. Study outcomes and limitations: Both synovial fluid and blood in reactive arthritis had previously been reported to carry some motif variants. There was a TCR beta motif, made of eight highly homologous variants, that appeared characteristic of ankylosing spondylitis blood.

The receptor was isolated from a male donor with ankylosing spondylitis. The sample taken for sequencing was blood, either unsorted or a sorted T cell fraction (not recorded which). The chain carries TRBV10-3 and TRBJ2-1; D not resolved. CDR3 residues: CAISGRDEQFF. CDR3 coding DNA: TGTGCCATCAGTGGTCGCGATGAGCAGTTCTTC.